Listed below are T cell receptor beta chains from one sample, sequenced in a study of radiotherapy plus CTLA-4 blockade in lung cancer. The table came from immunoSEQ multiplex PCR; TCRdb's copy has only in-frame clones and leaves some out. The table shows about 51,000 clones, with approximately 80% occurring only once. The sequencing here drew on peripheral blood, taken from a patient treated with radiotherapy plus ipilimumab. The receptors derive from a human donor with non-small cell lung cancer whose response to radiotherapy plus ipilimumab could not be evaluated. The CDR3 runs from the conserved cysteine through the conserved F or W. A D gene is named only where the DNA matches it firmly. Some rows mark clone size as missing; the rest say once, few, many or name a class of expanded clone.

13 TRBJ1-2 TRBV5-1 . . CASSPAGDYGYTF TGCGCCAGCAGCCCAGCCGGGGACTATGGCTACACCTTC
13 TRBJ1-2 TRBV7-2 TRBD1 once CASSWDRAFGYTF TGTGCCAGCAGCTGGGACAGGGCTTTTGGCTACACCTTC
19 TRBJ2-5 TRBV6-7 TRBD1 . CASSYIGPTGTGDQETQYF TGTGCCAGCAGTTACATCGGCCCTACCGGGACAGGAGACCAAGAGACCCAGTACTTC
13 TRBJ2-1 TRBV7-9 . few CASKGEVNNEQFF TGTGCCAGCAAGGGGGAAGTTAACAATGAGCAGTTCTTC
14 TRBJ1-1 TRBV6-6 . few CASSYQGFSTEAFF TGTGCCAGCAGTTACCAGGGGTTTAGCACTGAAGCTTTCTTT
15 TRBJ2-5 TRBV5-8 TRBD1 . CASSLEGTGGETQYF TGTGCCAGCAGCTTGGAGGGGACAGGGGGGGAGACCCAGTACTTC
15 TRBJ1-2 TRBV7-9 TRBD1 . CASSLERTGAYGYTF TGTGCCAGCAGCTTAGAGCGGACAGGGGCCTATGGCTACACCTTC
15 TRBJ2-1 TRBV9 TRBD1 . CASSVDRRTYNEQFF TGTGCCAGCAGCGTGGACAGGCGCACATACAATGAGCAGTTCTTC
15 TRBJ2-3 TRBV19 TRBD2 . CASNGLVAGVDTQYF TGTGCCAGTAATGGACTAGTAGCCGGTGTGGATACGCAGTATTTT
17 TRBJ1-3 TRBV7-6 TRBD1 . CASSLAGTGGVGNTIYF TGTGCCAGCAGCTTAGCCGGGACAGGGGGCGTTGGAAACACCATATATTTT
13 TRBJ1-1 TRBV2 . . CASHLEVNTEAFF TGTGCCAGCCATTTAGAGGTGAACACTGAAGCTTTCTTT
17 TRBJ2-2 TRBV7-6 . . CASSLGQALTNTGELFF TGTGCCAGCAGCTTAGGACAGGCTTTGACGAACACCGGGGAGCTGTTTTTT
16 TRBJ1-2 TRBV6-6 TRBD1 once CASSPPPGQPNYGYTF TGTGCCAGCAGCCCCCCCCCGGGACAGCCAAACTATGGCTACACCTTC
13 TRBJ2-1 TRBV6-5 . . CASSAKSYNEQFF TGTGCCAGCAGCGCGAAGAGTTACAATGAGCAGTTCTTC
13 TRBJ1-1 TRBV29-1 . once CSCWGGSNTEAFF TGCAGCTGTTGGGGAGGGTCGAACACTGAAGCTTTCTTT
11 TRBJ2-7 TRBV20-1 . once CSARPVYEQYF TGCAGTGCCAGACCCGTCTACGAGCAGTACTTC
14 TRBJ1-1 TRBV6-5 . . CASSTIYSGGDAFF TGTGCCAGCAGTACAATCTACAGTGGGGGCGACGCTTTCTTT
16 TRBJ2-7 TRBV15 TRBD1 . CATSSFTPGTGDEQYF TGTGCCACCAGCAGCTTTACCCCCGGGACAGGGGACGAGCAGTACTTC
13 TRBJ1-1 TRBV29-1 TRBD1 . CSGRGQGVPEAFF TGCAGCGGGAGGGGACAGGGGGTTCCCGAAGCTTTCTTT
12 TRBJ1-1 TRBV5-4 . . CASSDRNTEAFF TGTGCCAGCTCCGACAGGAACACTGAAGCTTTCTTT
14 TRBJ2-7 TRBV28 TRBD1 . CASRDTGGANEQYF TGTGCCAGCAGGGACACAGGGGGCGCAAACGAGCAGTACTTC
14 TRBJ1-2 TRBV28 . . CASTLPGQTYGYTF TGTGCCAGCACCCTTCCCGGACAGACCTATGGCTACACCTTC
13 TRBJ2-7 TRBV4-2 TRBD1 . CASSPGQGDEQYF TGTGCCAGCAGCCCCGGACAGGGTGACGAGCAGTACTTC
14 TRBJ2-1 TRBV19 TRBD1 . CASTRDRVSGEQFF TGTGCCAGTACCCGGGACAGGGTGTCCGGTGAGCAGTTCTTC
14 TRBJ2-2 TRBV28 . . CASSSQGFTGELFF TGTGCCAGCAGTTCCCAGGGGTTCACCGGGGAGCTGTTTTTT
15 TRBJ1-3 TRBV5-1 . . CASSLVQGSGNTIYF TGCGCCAGCAGCTTGGTCCAGGGTTCTGGAAACACCATATATTTT
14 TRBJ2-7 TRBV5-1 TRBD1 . CASSLQPTGNEQYF TGCGCCAGCAGCTTACAACCGACAGGGAACGAGCAGTACTTC
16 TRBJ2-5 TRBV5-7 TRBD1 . CASSAGTGAHQETQYF TGTGCCAGCAGCGCCGGGACAGGGGCGCACCAAGAGACCCAGTACTTC
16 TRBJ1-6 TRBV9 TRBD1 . CASSNPGQGRRTPLHF TGTGCCAGCAGCAACCCAGGACAGGGCCGGCGGACGCCCCTCCACTTT
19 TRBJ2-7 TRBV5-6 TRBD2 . CASSIVPGLAGMSSYEQYF TGTGCCAGCAGTATTGTTCCGGGACTAGCGGGGATGAGCTCCTACGAGCAGTACTTC
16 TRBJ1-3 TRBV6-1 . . CASSDPGDGSGNTIYF TGTGCCAGCAGTGACCCCGGGGATGGATCAGGAAACACCATATATTTT
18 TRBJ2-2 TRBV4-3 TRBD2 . CASTLLVGAGEGHGELFF TGCGCCAGCACCCTCCTCGTAGGAGCGGGGGAGGGGCACGGGGAGCTGTTTTTT
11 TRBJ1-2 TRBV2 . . CASSDFYGYTF TGTGCCAGCAGTGACTTTTATGGCTACACCTTC
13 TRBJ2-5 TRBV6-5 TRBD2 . CASSRGLVKTQYF TGTGCCAGCAGTCGGGGACTAGTAAAGACCCAGTACTTC
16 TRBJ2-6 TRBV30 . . CAWKPQVGTGANVLTF TGTGCCTGGAAACCACAGGTGGGGACTGGGGCCAACGTCCTGACTTTC
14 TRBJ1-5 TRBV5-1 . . CASSSGLSNQPQHF TGCGCCAGCAGCTCCGGACTGAGCAATCAGCCCCAGCATTTT
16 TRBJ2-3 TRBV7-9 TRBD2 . CASSFGLAGGDDTQYF TGTGCCAGCAGCTTTGGGCTAGCGGGGGGAGATGATACGCAGTATTTT
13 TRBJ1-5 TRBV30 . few CAWSAGIGQPQHF TGTGCCTGGAGCGCAGGGATCGGTCAGCCCCAGCATTTT
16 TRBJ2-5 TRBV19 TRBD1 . CASSRLPGQGEETQYF TGTGCCAGTAGCCGACTTCCGGGACAGGGGGAAGAGACCCAGTACTTC
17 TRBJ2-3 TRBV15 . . CATSRDRREAGTDTQYF TGTGCCACCAGCAGAGATAGGAGGGAAGCGGGCACAGATACGCAGTATTTT
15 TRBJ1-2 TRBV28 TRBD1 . CASSRLSTGENGYTF TGTGCCAGCAGCCGTCTCTCTACAGGGGAAAATGGCTACACCTTC
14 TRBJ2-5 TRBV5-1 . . CASSLGASQETQYF TGCGCCAGCAGCTTGGGGGCATCCCAAGAGACCCAGTACTTC